A selection of T cell receptor beta chains follows, all from one sample in a study of T cell repertoires in cytomegalovirus infection. TCRdb re-derived calls from the reads in MiXCR, one entry per CDR3 protein. This table holds almost 550,000 distinct CDR3 sequences, more than 15% found once. Sequencing was carried out using CD8+ T cells from PBMCs. The receptor source for this set is a human donor in good health (CMV status not recorded). Some clones in this sample may be carry-over from other donors' samples. CDR3s leave out the opening cysteine and the closing phenylalanine or tryptophan. The order of the fields is CDR3 length, J gene, V gene, CDR3 protein.

12	TRBJ1-5	TRBV7-9	ASSTQESNQPQH
13	TRBJ1-1	TRBV4-2	ASSQDGGPNTEAF
16	TRBJ2-1	TRBV7-9	ASSLRLAGPSSYNEQF
13	TRBJ2-1	TRBV7-3	ASSLIPSGSNEQF
10	TRBJ2-5	TRBV7-8	ASSLGEKTQY
12	TRBJ2-1	TRBV7-3	ASSPGRLADEQF
12	TRBJ1-6	TRBV12-3/TRBV12-4	ASSFLGGNSPLH
13	TRBJ2-3	TRBV6-5	ASSYAGSATDTQY
15	TRBJ2-3	TRBV28	ASTKIPTGGLTDTQY
14	TRBJ1-5	TRBV12-3/TRBV12-4	ASRGGDRGKSQPQH
10	TRBJ2-1	TRBV2	ASKGRVNEQF
13	TRBJ1-4	TRBV19	ASSATGGFNEKLF
12	TRBJ1-1	TRBV27	ASSFGRGGTEAF
11	TRBJ2-1	TRBV5-6	ASMGSSYNEQF
14	TRBJ1-5	TRBV10-3	AISESEVVGNQPQH
13	TRBJ2-7	TRBV20-1	SATTVQGATYEQY
13	TRBJ1-5	TRBV2	ASTAGGFSNQPQH
15	TRBJ2-1	TRBV14	ASSPRLAGDPYNEQF
17	TRBJ2-1	TRBV7-6	ASSPPLRDRGPRNNEQF
17	TRBJ2-1	TRBV24-1	ATSDRQVGLAPPGHEQF
13	TRBJ1-2	TRBV4-1	ASSQDRDRNYGYT
13	TRBJ2-7	TRBV20-1	SARVRYRGKGEQY
11	TRBJ1-1	TRBV20-1	SAIQGMNTEAF
13	TRBJ1-2	TRBV7-2	ASSSGGERGNGYT
13	TRBJ1-1	TRBV7-6	ASSSRTGLNTEAF
13	TRBJ1-4	TRBV4-1	ASSQDPGTGEKLF
13	TRBJ2-7	TRBV28	ASSHRDAAPYEQY
14	TRBJ1-4	TRBV19	ASSTRNQGLREKLF
14	TRBJ2-1	TRBV14	ASSSHSGRASNEQF
11	TRBJ1-1	TRBV6-5	ASSYERGTEAF
10	TRBJ1-5	TRBV12-3/TRBV12-4	ASSGVDQPQH
15	TRBJ1-1	TRBV7-9	ASSLGNPRQTNTEAF
15	TRBJ2-2	TRBV2	ASTTPGVTMLFGELF
13	TRBJ1-2	TRBV4-1	ASSQGDRYNYGYT
9	TRBJ2-1	TRBV29-1	SVEERVEQF
13	TRBJ2-5	TRBV7-9	ASSSGLAGPYAQY
10	TRBJ1-1	TRBV13	ASSLDGEGAF
13	TRBJ2-2	TRBV7-7	ASSLRTGGAGELF